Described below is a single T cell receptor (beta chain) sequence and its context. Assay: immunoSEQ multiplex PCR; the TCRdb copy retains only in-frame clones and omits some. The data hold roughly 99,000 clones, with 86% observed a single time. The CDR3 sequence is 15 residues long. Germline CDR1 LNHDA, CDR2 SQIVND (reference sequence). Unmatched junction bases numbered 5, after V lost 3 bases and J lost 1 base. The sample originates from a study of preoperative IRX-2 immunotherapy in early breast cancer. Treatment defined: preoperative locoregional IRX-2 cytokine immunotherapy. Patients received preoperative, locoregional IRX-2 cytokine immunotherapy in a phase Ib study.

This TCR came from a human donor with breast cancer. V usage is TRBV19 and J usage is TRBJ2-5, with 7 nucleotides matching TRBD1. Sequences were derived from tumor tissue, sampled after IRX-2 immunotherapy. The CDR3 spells CASSIATGPQETQYF. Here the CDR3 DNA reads TGTGCCAGTAGTATCGCGACAGGGCCCCAAGAGACCCAGTACTTC.